This T cell receptor (beta chain) was found in a study of tumor-infiltrating lymphocytes in localized non-small cell lung cancer. Produced via immunoSEQ multiplex PCR; TCRdb's table is partial and in-frame only. The table records roughly 14,000 clones, approximately 85% of them present only once. Germline V gene lookup returns CDR1 LNHDA and CDR2 SQIVND (reference sequence). The V segment lost 5 bases and the J segment 2 bases; nucleotides outside the gene matches: 3. This CDR3 comprises 14 residues. This clonotype was sampled from a human donor with non-small cell lung cancer. Material: lung tumor tissue. The V and J genes are TRBV19 and TRBJ1-5; 7 nucleotides align to TRBD1. The CDR3 nucleotides are TGTGCCAGTAGTTTTACAGGGGGCAATCAGCCCCAGCATTTT. This encodes CASSFTGGNQPQHF.